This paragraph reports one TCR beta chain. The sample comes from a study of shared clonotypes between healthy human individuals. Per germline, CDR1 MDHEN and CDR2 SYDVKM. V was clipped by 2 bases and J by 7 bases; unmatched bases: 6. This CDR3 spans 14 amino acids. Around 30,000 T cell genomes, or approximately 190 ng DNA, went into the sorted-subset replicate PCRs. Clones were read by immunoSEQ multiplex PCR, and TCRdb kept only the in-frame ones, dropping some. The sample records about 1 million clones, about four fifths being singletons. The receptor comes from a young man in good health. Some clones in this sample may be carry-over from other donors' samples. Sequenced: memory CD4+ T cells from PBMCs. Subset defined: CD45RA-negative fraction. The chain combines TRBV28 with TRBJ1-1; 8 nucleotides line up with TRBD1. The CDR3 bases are TGTGCCAGCAGTTTACAGGGGGCCCTGCGTGAAGCTTTCTTT. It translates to CASSLQGALREAFF.